Listed here is a single TCR beta chain. Antigen: not known. These data come from a study of vaccination and CD4 T cells after COVID-19. Study-level background: Collection of post-COVID samples occurred a median approximately 100 days after diagnosis, spanning a range of 35 to 161. SARS-CoV-2, HCoV-NL63, HCoV-OC43 and HCoV-229E supplied the overlapping spike peptides used to stimulate cells. Each control was exposed to a CEFX pool, an HIV-1 Nef pool, or no peptide at all.

Specified treatment: approximately nine-day PBMC culture with coronavirus spike peptide pools or control peptides (ViraFEST assay). Germline V lookup: CDR1 KGHSH, CDR2 LQKENI. The length of the CDR3 is 16 residues. The V and J ends lost 6 bases and 1 base, in that order; junction bases with no gene match: 4. Sequence data for DNA of cultured CD4+ T cells were generated by the Oncomine TCR Beta short-read assay. TCRdb re-called the PCR reads through MiXCR, storing one row per CDR3 protein. The data show under 20,000 distinct CDR3 sequences, with around half seen just once and approximately 13% held by the top ten.

The sample consisted of CD4+ T cells from blood, cultured in vitro. This receptor was obtained from a human donor who had recovered from COVID-19. This chain links TRBV18 with TRBJ1-6, with 9 bases identical to TRBD1. The CDR3 reads CASSHDRGSYNSPLHF. The CDR3 nucleotides are TGTGCCAGCTCCCACGACAGGGGGTCCTATAATTCACCCCTCCACTTT.